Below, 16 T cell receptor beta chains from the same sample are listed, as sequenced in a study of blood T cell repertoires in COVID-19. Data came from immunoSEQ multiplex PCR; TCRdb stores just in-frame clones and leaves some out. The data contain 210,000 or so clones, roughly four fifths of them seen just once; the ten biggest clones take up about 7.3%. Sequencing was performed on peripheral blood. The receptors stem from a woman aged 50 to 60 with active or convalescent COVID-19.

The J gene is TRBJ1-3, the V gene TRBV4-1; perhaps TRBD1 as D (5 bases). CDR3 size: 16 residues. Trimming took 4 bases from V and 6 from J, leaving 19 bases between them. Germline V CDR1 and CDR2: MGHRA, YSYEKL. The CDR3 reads CASSLGHTEGENTIYF. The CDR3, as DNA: TGCGCCAGCAGCCTAGGACACACTGAAGGGGAAAACACCATATATTTT.

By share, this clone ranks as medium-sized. CDR3 protein: CASSQDLPGTGELFF. The DNA for the CDR3 is TGTGCCAGCAGCCAGGACCTCCCGGGAACCGGGGAGCTGTTTTTT. The rearrangement uses TRBV3-1 (or the pseudogene TRBV3-2) and TRBJ2-2; D perhaps matches TRBD2 (5 bases). Germline V CDR1 and CDR2: LGHDT, YNNKEL (reference sequence). The V gene lost 3 bases and the J gene lost 5 bases, with 13 bases spanning the gap. The CDR3 runs to 15 residues.

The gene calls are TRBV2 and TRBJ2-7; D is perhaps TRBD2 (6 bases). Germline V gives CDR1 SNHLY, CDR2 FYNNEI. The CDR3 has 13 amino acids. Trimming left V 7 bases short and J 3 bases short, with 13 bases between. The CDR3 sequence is CASTQGRGYEQYV. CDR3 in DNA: TGTGCCAGCACCCAAGGGCGGGGCTACGAGCAGTACGTC.

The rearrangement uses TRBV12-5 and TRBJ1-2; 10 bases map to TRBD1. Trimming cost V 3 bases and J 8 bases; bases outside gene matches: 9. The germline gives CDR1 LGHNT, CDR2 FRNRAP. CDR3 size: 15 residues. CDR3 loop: CASGLTGQGVRGYTF. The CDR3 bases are TGTGCTAGTGGTTTAACCGGACAGGGGGTCAGGGGCTACACCTTC.

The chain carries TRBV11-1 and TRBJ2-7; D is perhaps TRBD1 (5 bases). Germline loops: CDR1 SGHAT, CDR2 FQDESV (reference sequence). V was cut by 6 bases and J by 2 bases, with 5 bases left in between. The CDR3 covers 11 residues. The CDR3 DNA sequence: TGTGCCAGCAGGGACACCTACGAGCAGTACTTC. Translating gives CASRDTYEQYF.

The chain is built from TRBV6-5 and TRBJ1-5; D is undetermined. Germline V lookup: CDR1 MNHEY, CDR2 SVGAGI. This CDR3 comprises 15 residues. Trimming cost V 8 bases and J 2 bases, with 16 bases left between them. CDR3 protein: CASYHEAVGNQPQHF. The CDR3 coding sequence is TGTGCCAGCTACCACGAAGCTGTGGGCAATCAGCCCCAGCATTTT.

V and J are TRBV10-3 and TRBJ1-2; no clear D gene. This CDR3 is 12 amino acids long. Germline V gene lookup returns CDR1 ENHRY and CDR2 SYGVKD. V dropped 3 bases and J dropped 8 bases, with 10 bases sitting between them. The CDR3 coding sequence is TGTGCCATCAGTGAAGTAGGGAGAGGCTACACCTTC. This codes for CAISEVGRGYTF.

In DNA, the CDR3 is TGTGCCATCAGTGACGGGTTGGATGAAAAACTGTTTTTT. Protein product: CAISDGLDEKLFF. The rearrangement links TRBV10-3 to TRBJ1-4; D gene ambiguous. Trimming removed 3 bases at V and 6 bases at J, with 8 bases between. Germline loops: CDR1 ENHRY, CDR2 SYGVKD. This CDR3 region has 13 residues.

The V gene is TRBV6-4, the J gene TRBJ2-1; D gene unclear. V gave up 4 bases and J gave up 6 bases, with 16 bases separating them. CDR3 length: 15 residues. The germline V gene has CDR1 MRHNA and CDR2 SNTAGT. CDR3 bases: TGTGCCAGCAGTGTTCTCCTATCGGGTATCAATGAGCAGTTCTTC. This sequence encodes CASSVLLSGINEQFF.

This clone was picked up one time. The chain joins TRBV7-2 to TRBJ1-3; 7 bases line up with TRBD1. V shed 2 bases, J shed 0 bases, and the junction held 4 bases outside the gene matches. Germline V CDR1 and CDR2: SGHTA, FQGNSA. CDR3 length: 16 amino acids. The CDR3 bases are TGTGCCAGCAGCTTAAGGGGACAGAGCTCTGGAAACACCATATATTTT. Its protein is CASSLRGQSSGNTIYF.

The CDR3 bases are TGTGCCAGCAGCATCAGGCGATTCGTTGGGGAGACCCAGTACTTC. Translating gives CASSIRRFVGETQYF. V is TRBV28 and J is TRBJ2-5; D unresolved. The CDR3 consists of 15 residues. V was pared by 6 bases and J by 5 bases, with 19 bases between. Germline V gene lookup returns CDR1 MDHEN and CDR2 SYDVKM.

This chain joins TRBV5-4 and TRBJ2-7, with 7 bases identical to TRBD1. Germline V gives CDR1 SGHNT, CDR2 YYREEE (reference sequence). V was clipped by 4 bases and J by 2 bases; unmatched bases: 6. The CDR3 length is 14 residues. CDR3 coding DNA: TGTGCCAGCAGCCGGACAGGTCTTACCTACGAGCAGTACTTC. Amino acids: CASSRTGLTYEQYF.

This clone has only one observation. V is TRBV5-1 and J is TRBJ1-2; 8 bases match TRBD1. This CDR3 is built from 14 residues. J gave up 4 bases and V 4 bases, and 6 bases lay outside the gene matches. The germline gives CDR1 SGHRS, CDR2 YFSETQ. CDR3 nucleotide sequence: TGCGCCAGCAGCCGGGGACAGGATGGCTATGGCTACACCTTC. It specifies CASSRGQDGYGYTF.

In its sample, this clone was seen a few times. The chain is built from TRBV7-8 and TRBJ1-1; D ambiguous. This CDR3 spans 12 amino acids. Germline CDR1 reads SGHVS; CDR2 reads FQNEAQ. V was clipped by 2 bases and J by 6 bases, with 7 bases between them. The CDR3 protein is CASSLSPAEAFF. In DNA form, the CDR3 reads TGTGCCAGCAGCTTATCCCCCGCTGAAGCTTTCTTT.

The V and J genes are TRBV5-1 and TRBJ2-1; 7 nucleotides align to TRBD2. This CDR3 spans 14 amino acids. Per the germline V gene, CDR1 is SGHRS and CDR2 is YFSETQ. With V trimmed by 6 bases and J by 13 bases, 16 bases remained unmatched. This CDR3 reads CASTEPLLAEAQFF. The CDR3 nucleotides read TGCGCCAGCACCGAACCCCTGCTAGCGGAGGCCCAGTTCTTC. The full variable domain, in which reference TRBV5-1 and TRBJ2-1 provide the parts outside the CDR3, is KAGVTQTPRYLIKTRGQQVTLSCSPISGHRSVSWYQQTPGQGLQFLFEYFSETQRNKGNFPGRFSGRQFSNSRSEMNVSTLELGDSALYLCASTEPLLAEAQFFGPGTRLTVL.

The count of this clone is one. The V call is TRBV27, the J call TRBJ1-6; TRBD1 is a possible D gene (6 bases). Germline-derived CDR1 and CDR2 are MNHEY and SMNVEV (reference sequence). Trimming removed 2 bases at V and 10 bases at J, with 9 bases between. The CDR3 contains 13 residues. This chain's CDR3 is CASSLAGESPLHF. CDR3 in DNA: TGTGCCAGCAGTTTAGCAGGGGAGTCACCCCTCCACTTT.